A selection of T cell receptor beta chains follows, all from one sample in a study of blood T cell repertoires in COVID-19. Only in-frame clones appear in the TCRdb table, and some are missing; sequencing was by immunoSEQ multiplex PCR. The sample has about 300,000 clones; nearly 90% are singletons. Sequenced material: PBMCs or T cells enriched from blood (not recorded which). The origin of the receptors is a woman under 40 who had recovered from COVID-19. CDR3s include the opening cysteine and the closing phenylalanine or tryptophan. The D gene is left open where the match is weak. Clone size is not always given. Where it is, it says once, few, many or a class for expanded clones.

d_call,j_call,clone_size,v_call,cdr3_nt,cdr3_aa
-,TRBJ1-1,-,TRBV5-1,TGCGCCAGCAGCCCAGGGCCAGGAGTGAGGACTGAAGCTTTCTTT,CASSPGPGVRTEAFF
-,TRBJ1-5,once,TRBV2,TGTGCCAGCGGTGAGTGGACACGCCGCAATCAGCCCCAGCATTTT,CASGEWTRRNQPQHF
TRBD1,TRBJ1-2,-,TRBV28,TGTGCCAGCAGACCAGGGGGCTATGGCTACACCTTC,CASRPGGYGYTF
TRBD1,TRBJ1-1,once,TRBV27,TGTGCCAGCAGTACGGGACAGAGGAACACTGAAGCTTTCTTT,CASSTGQRNTEAFF
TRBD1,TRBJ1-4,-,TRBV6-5,TGTGCCAGCAGTTACTGGGGGGGGACAGGGTATGAAAAACTGTTTTTT,CASSYWGGTGYEKLFF
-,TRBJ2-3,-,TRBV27,TGTGCCAGCAGTCCCCGCGGCAGCACAGATACGCAGTATTTT,CASSPRGSTDTQYF
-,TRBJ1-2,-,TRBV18,TGTGCCAGCTCATCCCGACAGCCGCGAGCGGGAGAGGGCTACACCTTC,CASSSRQPRAGEGYTF
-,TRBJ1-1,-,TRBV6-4,TGTGCCAGCAGGCACGAGGGAGCTTTCTTT,CASRHEGAFF
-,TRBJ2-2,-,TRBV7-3,TGTGCCAGCAGCTTAGCGGGTACCGGGGAGCTGTTTTTT,CASSLAGTGELFF
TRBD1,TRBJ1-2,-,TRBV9,TGTGCCAGCAGCTCGACAGGGGCCTATGGCTACACCTTC,CASSSTGAYGYTF
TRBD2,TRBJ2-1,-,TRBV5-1,TGCGCCAGCAGAGGGACTAGAACAAATGAGCAGTTCTTC,CASRGTRTNEQFF
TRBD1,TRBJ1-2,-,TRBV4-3,TGCGCCAGCAGCCAAGACAGGCAGGGGGATGGCTACACCTTC,CASSQDRQGDGYTF
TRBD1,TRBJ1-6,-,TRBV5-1,TGCGCCAGCAGCTTGGGGCCCCTCCAGGAGGGGGCGAATTCACCCCTCCACTTT,CASSLGPLQEGANSPLHF
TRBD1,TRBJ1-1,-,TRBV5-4,TGTGCCAGCAGCTTACAGGGGTTCCACACTGAAGCTTTCTTT,CASSLQGFHTEAFF
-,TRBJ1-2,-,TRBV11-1,TGTGCCAGCAGCCCCCCGGGTAACTATGGCTACACCTTC,CASSPPGNYGYTF
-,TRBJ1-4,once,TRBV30,TGTGCCTGCCTCTCGGCTAATGAAAAACTGTTTTTT,CACLSANEKLFF
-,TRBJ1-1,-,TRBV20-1,TGCAGTGCAACAGGGCGGACTGAAGCTTTCTTT,CSATGRTEAFF
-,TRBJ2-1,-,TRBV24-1,TGTGCCACCAGTACTGGTAGGGGGTCGCGTGAGCAGTTCTTC,CATSTGRGSREQFF
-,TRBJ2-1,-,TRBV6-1,TGTGCCAGCAGTGAGAGGGAAACCAAAATGTTTTCGCAGTTCTTC,CASSERETKMFSQFF
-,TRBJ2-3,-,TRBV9,TGTGCCAGCAGCGTAGGGGGAGGCTTAAGCACAGATACGCAGTATTTT,CASSVGGGLSTDTQYF
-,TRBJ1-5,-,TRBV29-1,TGCAGCGCCGGCGGGGGGCAGGGAAATCAGCCCCAGCATTTT,CSAGGGQGNQPQHF
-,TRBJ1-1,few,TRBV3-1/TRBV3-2,TGTGCCAGCAGCCCATTCCGGGGGAACACTGAAGCTTTCTTT,CASSPFRGNTEAFF
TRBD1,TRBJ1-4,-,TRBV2,TGTGCCAGCAACAGACAGGGCCTCTCTGAAAAACTGTTTTTT,CASNRQGLSEKLFF
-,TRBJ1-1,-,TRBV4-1,TGCGCCAGCAGCCAGGGCCCGGGGGGCACTGAAGCTTTCTTT,CASSQGPGGTEAFF
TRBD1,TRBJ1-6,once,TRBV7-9,TGTGCCAGCAGCTCTGACCAGACAGGGTGGTTAGGGGGCCTCCACTTT,CASSSDQTGWLGGLHF
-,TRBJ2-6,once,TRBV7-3,TGTGCCAGCAGCTTAAATAGACGGACAGTTACTGGGGCCAACGTCCTGACTTTC,CASSLNRRTVTGANVLTF
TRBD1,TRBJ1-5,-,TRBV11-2,TGTGCCAGCAGCCTCGGACAGGGGGGTCAGCCCCAGCATTTT,CASSLGQGGQPQHF
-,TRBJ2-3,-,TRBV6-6,TGTGCCAGCAGTCCCCGGACAGTGGGGTACGCCACATTCACAGATACGCAGTATTTT,CASSPRTVGYATFTDTQYF
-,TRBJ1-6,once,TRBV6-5,TGTGCCAGCAGCTCGGGGGGGACCTATAATTCACCCCTCCACTTT,CASSSGGTYNSPLHF
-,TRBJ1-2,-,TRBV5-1,TGCGCCAGCAGCTTGGACGGGGGCTATGGCTACACCTTC,CASSLDGGYGYTF
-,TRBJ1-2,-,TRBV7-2,TGTGCCAGCAGCTTCCTTGGAGGAAGCTATGGCTACACCTTC,CASSFLGGSYGYTF
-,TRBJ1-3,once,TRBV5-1,TGCGCCAGCAGCCAGGACAGATTACCCTCTGGAAACACCATATATTTT,CASSQDRLPSGNTIYF
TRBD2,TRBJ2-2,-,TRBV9,TGTGCCAGCAGCGATCCCCGGGACGGGAGACTTAGCGGGGGAGACACCGGGGAGCTGTTTTTT,CASSDPRDGRLSGGDTGELFF
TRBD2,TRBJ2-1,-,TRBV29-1,TGCAGCGTGACTAGCGGGGGAGACAATGAGCAGTTCTTC,CSVTSGGDNEQFF
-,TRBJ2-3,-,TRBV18,TGTGCCAGCTCCCCCAACAGGGACCCTGGCACAGATACGCAGTATTTT,CASSPNRDPGTDTQYF
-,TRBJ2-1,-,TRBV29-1,TGCAGCGTTGAAGATGGGGCGGGGAACAATGAGCAGTTCTTC,CSVEDGAGNNEQFF
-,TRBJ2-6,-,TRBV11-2,TGTGCCAGCAGCACCAGGAACTCTGGGGCCAACGTCCTGACTTTC,CASSTRNSGANVLTF
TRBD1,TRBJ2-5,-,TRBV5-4,TGTGCCAGCAGCCCATTCAGGGGACAGGGCGGTGAGACCCAGTACTTC,CASSPFRGQGGETQYF
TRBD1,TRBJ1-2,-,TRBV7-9,TGTGCCAGCAGCTTATACCCCGCAGGGGGTGGCTACACCTTC,CASSLYPAGGGYTF